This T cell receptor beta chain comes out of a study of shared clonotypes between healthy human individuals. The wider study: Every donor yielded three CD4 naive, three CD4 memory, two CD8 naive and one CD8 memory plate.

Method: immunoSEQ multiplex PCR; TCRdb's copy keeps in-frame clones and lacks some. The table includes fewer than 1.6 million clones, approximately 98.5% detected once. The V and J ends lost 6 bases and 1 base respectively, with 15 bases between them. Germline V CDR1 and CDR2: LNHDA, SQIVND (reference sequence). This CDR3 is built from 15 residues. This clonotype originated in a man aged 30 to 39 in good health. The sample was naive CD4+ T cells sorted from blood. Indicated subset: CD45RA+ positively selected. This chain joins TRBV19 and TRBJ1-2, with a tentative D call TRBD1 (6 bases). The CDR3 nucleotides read TGTGCCAGTAGCAGCAGGGGTCGGGATAACTATGGCTACACCTTC. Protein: CASSSRGRDNYGYTF.